Below, 19 T cell receptor beta chains from the same sample are listed, as sequenced in a study of cytomegalovirus exposure and HLA in healthy donors. Amplification used 60 Vbeta primers and 13 Jbeta primers. Only in-frame clones appear in the TCRdb table, and some are missing; sequencing was by immunoSEQ multiplex PCR. The data hold around 60,000 clones, with around 80% observed a single time. The sequencing input was PBMCs. The receptors come from a male donor in good health and CMV-seronegative.

The genes are TRBV2 and TRBJ2-2, with D tentatively TRBD2 (7 bases). The CDR3 is made up of 12 amino acids. With 7 bases removed from V and 6 bases from J, the gap between germline ends came to 9 bases. Germline V CDR1 and CDR2: SNHLY, FYNNEI. For the CDR3, the DNA is TGTGCCAGCATGGGGGGGCCCGGGGAGCTGTTTTTT. Amino acid sequence: CASMGGPGELFF.

The genes are TRBV2 and TRBJ2-1; 8 bases match TRBD1. The trim removed 7 bases at V and 8 bases at J, leaving 10 bases unmatched. This CDR3 has 14 amino acids. Germline V gene data show CDR1 as SNHLY and CDR2 as FYNNEI. The CDR3 DNA reads TGTGCCAGCATCTGGTCCGCAGGGGGCGATGAGCAGTTCTTC. Protein product: CASIWSAGGDEQFF. Full variable domain (rest looked up from reference TRBV2 and TRBJ2-1): EPEVTQTPSHQVTQMGQEVILRCVPISNHLYFYWYRQILGQKVEFLVSFYNNEISEKSEIFDDQFSVERPDGSNFTLKIRSTKLEDSAMYFCASIWSAGGDEQFFGPGTRLTVL.

This clone was recorded only once. CDR3 nucleotide sequence: TGTGCCAGCAGCCAAGCGGGTAGGCAAGAGACCCAGTACTTC. This gives the protein CASSQAGRQETQYF. The gene calls are TRBV14 and TRBJ2-5; no definite D call. The CDR3 contains 14 residues. CDR1 is SGHDN, CDR2 FVKESK, per germline. V shed 1 base and J shed 2 bases, with 8 bases lying between them.

CDR3 loop: CASSLGTLTGKLFF. The CDR3 DNA reads TGTGCCAGCAGCTTAGGGACCTTGACAGGGAAACTGTTTTTT. The chain employs TRBV7-2 and TRBJ1-4; 7 nucleotides align to TRBD1. The junction had 7 bases not matched to a gene; V was cut back by 1 base and J by 11 bases. The CDR3 is 14 residues long. Germline V gene sequence: CDR1 SGHTA, CDR2 FQGNSA.

The rearrangement joins TRBV19 to TRBJ1-5, with D tentatively TRBD1 (6 bases). V was trimmed by 7 bases and J by 2 bases, leaving 12 bases between them. The germline V gene encodes CDR1 LNHDA and CDR2 SQIVND (reference sequence). The CDR3 loop spans 14 amino acids. The CDR3 sequence is CASKGGIGNQPQHF. The CDR3 nucleotides are TGTGCCAGTAAGGGGGGGATAGGCAATCAGCCCCAGCATTTT.

The V gene is TRBV7-2, the J gene TRBJ1-2, with D possibly TRBD1 on 6 matching bases. This CDR3 is built from 16 residues. V dropped 4 bases and J dropped 2 bases, with 17 bases sitting between them. Germline V gene lookup returns CDR1 SGHTA and CDR2 FQGNSA. In DNA, the CDR3 is TGTGCCAGCAGCTCGGCAGACAGGCGACGAAACTATGGCTACACCTTC. Translated, it gives CASSSADRRRNYGYTF.

The rearrangement joins TRBV29-1 to TRBJ1-2; TRBD1 matches 8 bases. The ends lost 7 bases at V and 6 bases at J; junction bases unmatched: 13. Germline V CDR1 and CDR2: SQVTM, ANQGSEA. The CDR3 consists of 14 residues. The DNA of the CDR3 is TGCAGCGACAGGGGGTTCCTTCAGGAGGATGGCTACACCTTC. This gives the protein CSDRGFLQEDGYTF.

The chain joins TRBV5-4 to TRBJ2-5, with 8 bases identical to TRBD1. J was trimmed by 11 bases and V by 4 bases; bases with no gene match: 13. The germline V gene encodes CDR1 SGHNT and CDR2 YYREEE (reference sequence). The CDR3 covers 14 residues. CDR3 sequence reads: CASSLALQGERQYF. DNA for the CDR3: TGTGCCAGCAGCCTGGCTTTACAGGGGGAGAGGCAGTACTTC.

CDR3 sequence reads: CASSRQGPDTEAFF. CDR3 nucleotides: TGTGCCAGCAGCCGACAGGGCCCTGACACTGAAGCTTTCTTT. The chain recombines TRBV6-5 with TRBJ1-1; 7 bases match TRBD1. Germline V gene lookup returns CDR1 MNHEY and CDR2 SVGAGI. There are 14 residues in the CDR3. V was clipped by 6 bases and J by 3 bases; unmatched bases: 7.

The chain links TRBV5-5 to TRBJ2-7, with 9 bases matching TRBD1. The CDR3 has 13 amino acids. The V gene's germline CDR1 is SGHKS and CDR2 YYEKEE (reference sequence). V lost 8 bases, J lost 5 bases, and 8 bases stayed unmatched. The CDR3 spells CASSRDREDEQYF. CDR3 DNA: TGTGCCAGTTCTAGGGACAGGGAGGACGAGCAGTACTTC. The full variable domain, in which reference TRBV5-5 and TRBJ2-7 provide the parts outside the CDR3, is DAGVTQSPTHLIKTRGQQVTLRCSPISGHKSVSWYQQVLGQGPQFIFQYYEKEERGRGNFPDRFSARQFPNYSSELNVNALLLGDSALYLCASSRDREDEQYFGPGTRLTVT.

V is TRBV4-3 and J is TRBJ1-2; 7 positions match TRBD1. Per the germline V gene, CDR1 is LGHNA and CDR2 is YSLEER. V lost 3 bases, J lost 4 bases, and 14 bases stayed unmatched. This CDR3 is built from 17 residues. The CDR3: CASSQEGTVGLGYGYTF. CDR3 in DNA: TGCGCCAGCAGCCAGGAGGGGACAGTCGGTCTGGGCTATGGCTACACCTTC.

The chain links TRBV7-6 to TRBJ1-6, with unresolved D. The germline gives CDR1 SGHVS, CDR2 FNYEAQ. Trimming pared 1 base from V and 7 bases from J, leaving 8 bases between. This CDR3 is 14 amino acids long. For the CDR3, the DNA is TGTGCCAGCAGCTTAGGGACGGGGAATTCACCCCTCCACTTT. Protein: CASSLGTGNSPLHF.

This clone came up a few times. The V and J genes are TRBV4-1 and TRBJ1-1, with 8 nucleotides matching TRBD1. Germline V gene data show CDR1 as MGHRA and CDR2 as YSYEKL. The CDR3 sequence is 13 residues long. V shed 1 base and J 11 bases; nucleotides not matched to a gene: 6. CDR3: CASSQGAGGPAFF. The DNA of the CDR3 is TGCGCCAGCAGCCAAGGCGCAGGGGGCCCGGCTTTCTTT.

This clone was seen more than once but under ten times. V is TRBV9 and J is TRBJ1-6; 8 bases line up with TRBD1. Germline V gene lookup returns CDR1 SGDLS and CDR2 YYNGEE. The J segment lost 7 bases and the V segment lost 2 bases, leaving 5 bases of the junction unmatched. CDR3 size: 15 residues. This CDR3 reads CASSVDRGENSPLHF. CDR3 nucleotide sequence: TGTGCCAGCAGCGTCGACAGGGGAGAAAATTCACCCCTCCACTTT.

CDR3 amino acids: CASSRSLGVAGETGELFF. CDR3 DNA sequence: TGTGCCAGTAGTCGATCCCTCGGGGTAGCGGGGGAAACCGGGGAGCTGTTTTTT. The genes are TRBV19 and TRBJ2-2, with TRBD2 matching over 9 bases. From germline, CDR1 is LNHDA and CDR2 SQIVND (reference sequence). Trimming cost V 5 bases and J 5 bases; bases outside gene matches: 15. The CDR3 is 18 residues long.

The V call is TRBV5-1, the J call TRBJ2-1; D may be TRBD1 (6 bases). The CDR3 spans 15 residues. In germline, CDR1 is SGHRS, CDR2 YFSETQ. The germline V and J ends were trimmed by 0 bases and 10 bases, with 17 bases remaining between them. Written as DNA, the CDR3 is TGCGCCAGCAGCTTGGCCGGGACACGACACGGGGAGCAGTTCTTC. The encoded protein is CASSLAGTRHGEQFF.

J is TRBJ2-6 and V is TRBV19; TRBD2 is a possible D gene (6 bases). The CDR3 has 13 residues. CDR1 LNHDA and CDR2 SQIVND come from the germline V gene (reference sequence). V dropped 6 bases and J dropped 8 bases, with 11 bases sitting between them. The chain's CDR3 is CASRRRASNVLTF. In DNA form, the CDR3 reads TGTGCCAGTAGGAGGAGGGCCTCCAACGTCCTGACTTTC.

The gene calls are TRBV6-1 and TRBJ2-7; possible D gene TRBD1, 6 bases. Germline CDR1 is MNHNS and CDR2 is SASEGT. V was clipped by 8 bases and J by 5 bases, with 22 bases between them. This CDR3 comprises 15 residues. The CDR3 nucleotides read TGTGCCAGCGACACCTCTGGGGGCAATTTCGACGAGCAGTACTTC. Residues: CASDTSGGNFDEQYF.

The sample holds one count of this clone. The rearrangement links TRBV7-8 to TRBJ1-2, with TRBD1 matching over 11 bases. The CDR3 consists of 15 residues. V lost 7 bases, J lost 2 bases, and 6 bases stayed unmatched. Germline-derived CDR1 and CDR2 are SGHVS and FQNEAQ. Here the CDR3 reads CASTVGTGGNYGYTF. The CDR3 coding sequence is TGTGCCAGCACCGTCGGGACAGGGGGAAACTATGGCTACACCTTC.